Listed below are T cell receptor beta chains from one sample, sequenced in a study of vaccination effects on CD4 cells after COVID-19. Produced via immunoSEQ multiplex PCR; TCRdb's table is partial and in-frame only. The sample consists of about 44,000 clones, approximately 82% of them appearing once. These receptors lack a known antigen. Sequenced material: CD4+ T cells from PBMCs cultured without peptide, taken after COVID-19 vaccination. The receptors derive from a human donor who had a prior SARS-CoV-2 infection. Each CDR3 is given with its conserved first and last residue. A D gene is named only where the DNA matches it firmly. Size is stated for part of the rows, as once, few or many counts, or as a class when the clone is expanded.

J	size	D	V	CDR3	DNA
TRBJ1-2	once	-	TRBV4-2	CASSQELSGNYGYTF	TGTGCCAGCAGCCAAGAGTTATCGGGGAACTATGGCTACACCTTC
TRBJ1-2	few	TRBD1	TRBV5-4	CASSSYRGAGYGYTF	TGTGCCAGCAGCTCCTACAGGGGCGCAGGGTATGGCTACACCTTC
TRBJ2-5	-	TRBD2	TRBV6-2/TRBV6-3	CASSYLRGAGETQYF	TGTGCCAGCAGTTACCTGCGGGGGGCCGGGGAGACCCAGTACTTC
TRBJ1-2	-	-	TRBV4-3	CASSQVAGDGYTF	TGCGCCAGCAGCCAAGTTGCAGGGGACGGCTACACCTTC
TRBJ1-5	-	-	TRBV5-6	CASSLPGANQPQHF	TGTGCCAGCAGCTTGCCAGGGGCAAATCAGCCCCAGCATTTT
TRBJ2-7	-	-	TRBV7-9	CASSVTSRYEQYF	TGTGCCAGCAGCGTTACTAGTAGGTACGAGCAGTACTTC
TRBJ2-7	-	-	TRBV6-5	CASSYSYRVSSYEQYF	TGTGCCAGCAGTTACTCCTACAGGGTGAGCTCCTACGAGCAGTACTTC
TRBJ2-7	few	-	TRBV2	CASKLRESSYEQYF	TGTGCCAGCAAACTCAGGGAGAGCTCCTACGAGCAGTACTTC
TRBJ1-1	few	-	TRBV18	CASSLGGARTEAFF	TGTGCCAGCTCATTGGGGGGGGCTCGGACTGAAGCTTTCTTT
TRBJ2-3	-	TRBD1	TRBV7-2	CASSPRSGTGLADTQYF	TGTGCCAGCAGCCCAAGGTCCGGGACAGGGTTGGCAGATACGCAGTATTTT
TRBJ2-1	-	TRBD2	TRBV6-5	CASTLAGGLHNEQFF	TGTGCCAGCACGTTAGCGGGGGGGCTACACAATGAGCAGTTCTTC
TRBJ1-1	once	-	TRBV6-5	CASWPSGGTEAFF	TGTGCCAGCTGGCCTAGTGGCGGCACTGAAGCTTTCTTT
TRBJ1-2	-	TRBD1	TRBV30	CAWLIRTGGYGYTF	TGTGCCTGGCTCATTCGGACAGGGGGGTATGGCTACACCTTC
TRBJ1-2	-	TRBD1	TRBV25-1	CASSSSPRQGANYGYTF	TGTGCCAGCAGCAGCTCCCCTCGACAGGGGGCTAACTATGGCTACACCTTC
TRBJ1-1	-	TRBD1	TRBV6-6	CASSPTTGSAFF	TGTGCCAGCAGTCCCACGACAGGGTCGGCTTTCTTT
TRBJ1-1	few	TRBD1	TRBV5-1	CASSHTGGSAFF	TGCGCCAGCAGCCATACAGGGGGCTCAGCTTTCTTT
TRBJ1-5	-	TRBD1	TRBV5-4	CASSNRGEEPQHF	TGTGCCAGCAGCAACAGGGGAGAGGAGCCCCAGCATTTT
TRBJ1-2	-	-	TRBV7-9	CASSWGEEDGYTF	TGTGCCAGCAGCTGGGGGGAGGAGGATGGCTACACCTTC
TRBJ2-1	-	-	TRBV6-1	CASSGRPLVGLFNEQFF	TGTGCCAGCAGTGGCCGCCCCCTTGTTGGGTTGTTCAATGAGCAGTTCTTC
TRBJ2-5	-	TRBD1	TRBV5-5	CASSSRQGARETQYF	TGTGCCAGCAGTTCTCGACAGGGGGCCCGTGAGACCCAGTACTTC
TRBJ1-1	-	-	TRBV18	CASSPPENTEAFF	TGTGCCAGCTCACCACCGGAGAACACTGAAGCTTTCTTT
TRBJ2-1	-	-	TRBV18	CASSPRSDNEQFF	TGTGCCAGCTCACCAAGATCAGACAATGAGCAGTTCTTC
TRBJ1-5	-	TRBD1	TRBV7-8	CASSLTRDRWQPQHF	TGTGCCAGCAGTTTGACACGGGACAGATGGCAGCCCCAGCATTTT
TRBJ2-3	once	-	TRBV5-1	CASSSVSPDTQYF	TGCGCCAGCAGCTCCGTCTCCCCGGATACGCAGTATTTT
TRBJ1-5	-	-	TRBV30	CAWTQGSNQPQHF	TGTGCCTGGACACAGGGTTCGAATCAGCCCCAGCATTTT
TRBJ2-1	-	TRBD2	TRBV24-1	CATSDWTSGRGNEQFF	TGTGCCACCAGTGACTGGACTAGCGGGAGGGGCAATGAGCAGTTCTTC
TRBJ2-6	-	TRBD2	TRBV11-3	CASSLSGLAGGRGANVLTF	TGTGCCAGCAGCTTATCGGGACTAGCGGGAGGGCGGGGGGCCAACGTCCTGACTTTC
TRBJ1-2	-	TRBD1	TRBV5-4	CASSLGTGNGYTF	TGTGCCAGCAGCTTGGGGACAGGGAATGGCTACACCTTC
TRBJ2-7	few	TRBD1	TRBV5-1	CASSLGGQGYEQYF	TGCGCCAGCAGCTTGGGGGGACAGGGCTACGAGCAGTACTTC
TRBJ1-6	-	-	TRBV9	CASSLSPHGPNSPLHF	TGTGCCAGCAGCCTTAGCCCCCACGGACCTAATTCACCCCTCCACTTT
TRBJ1-3	-	TRBD1	TRBV29-1	CSVDEGASGNTIYF	TGCAGCGTTGATGAGGGGGCATCTGGAAACACCATATATTTT
TRBJ1-1	-	-	TRBV4-1	CASRPLLVGNTEAFF	TGCGCCAGCAGGCCACTATTAGTTGGGAACACTGAAGCTTTCTTT
TRBJ2-5	-	-	TRBV5-5	CASSYERSQETQYF	TGTGCCAGCAGCTACGAGCGGAGCCAAGAGACCCAGTACTTC
TRBJ2-7	-	-	TRBV7-3	CASSLGSPNEQYF	TGTGCCAGCAGCTTAGGGAGTCCCAACGAGCAGTACTTC
TRBJ1-2	-	-	TRBV5-1	CASSIGSQSYGYTF	TGCGCCAGCAGTATTGGGTCACAGAGCTATGGCTACACCTTC
TRBJ2-3	-	-	TRBV15	CATSREPTGRDTQYF	TGTGCCACCAGCAGAGAGCCCACAGGCAGAGATACGCAGTATTTT
TRBJ1-6	many	-	TRBV2	CASSVGGGNNSPLHF	TGTGCCAGCAGTGTCGGTGGGGGTAATAATTCACCCCTCCACTTT
TRBJ2-1	-	TRBD2	TRBV11-2	CASSLGFSGSSYNEQFF	TGTGCCAGCAGCTTAGGTTTTAGCGGGAGCTCCTACAATGAGCAGTTCTTC
TRBJ1-1	-	-	TRBV5-1	CASSSSWQMNTEAFF	TGCGCCAGCAGCTCCTCGTGGCAGATGAACACTGAAGCTTTCTTT
TRBJ2-1	-	TRBD2	TRBV7-3	CASSLASGTRGDEQFF	TGTGCCAGCAGCTTAGCCTCCGGGACTAGGGGCGATGAGCAGTTCTTC
TRBJ2-5	-	TRBD2	TRBV4-2	CASSHVIAGNQETQYF	TGTGCCAGCAGCCATGTAATAGCGGGTAACCAAGAGACCCAGTACTTC
TRBJ2-3	few	TRBD1	TRBV7-9	CASSLPGTGKYF	TGTGCCAGCAGCTTACCCGGGACAGGGAAGTATTTT
TRBJ2-6	-	-	TRBV10-3	CAIPSQESSGANVLTF	TGTGCCATCCCGAGTCAGGAAAGCTCTGGGGCCAACGTCCTGACTTTC
TRBJ1-2	once	-	TRBV3-1/TRBV3-2	CASSQVGGNTNYGYTF	TGTGCCAGCAGCCAAGTCGGGGGAAATACTAACTATGGCTACACCTTC
TRBJ2-7	few	TRBD2	TRBV5-1	CASSSASGSYEQYF	TGCGCCAGCAGCTCGGCTAGCGGGAGTTACGAGCAGTACTTC
TRBJ1-4	-	TRBD1	TRBV9	CASSQGANEKLFF	TGTGCCAGCAGCCAGGGGGCTAATGAAAAACTGTTTTTT
TRBJ1-1	-	-	TRBV19	CASRRRTEWDTEAFF	TGTGCCAGTAGACGACGGACAGAATGGGACACTGAAGCTTTCTTT
TRBJ2-5	few	TRBD2	TRBV7-9	CASSQTSGRETQYF	TGTGCCAGCAGTCAGACTAGCGGGAGGGAGACCCAGTACTTC
TRBJ1-1	-	-	TRBV6-5	CASRRFGVNTEAFF	TGTGCCAGCAGGAGATTCGGGGTGAACACTGAAGCTTTCTTT
TRBJ2-7	few	-	TRBV7-8	CASSLAGPGEQYF	TGTGCCAGCAGCTTAGCAGGTCCGGGCGAGCAGTACTTC
TRBJ2-1	-	-	TRBV5-1	CASSLEAGNEQFF	TGCGCCAGCAGCTTGGAGGCGGGTAATGAGCAGTTCTTC
TRBJ2-1	-	TRBD2	TRBV6-5	CASRGGLESYNEQFF	TGTGCCAGCAGGGGGGGACTAGAATCCTACAATGAGCAGTTCTTC
TRBJ2-3	-	TRBD2	TRBV7-8	CASSFGLAISTDTQYF	TGTGCCAGCAGCTTCGGACTAGCAATAAGCACAGATACGCAGTATTTT
TRBJ2-5	medium-sized	-	TRBV7-2	CASSLVAASETQYF	TGTGCCAGCAGCTTAGTCGCGGCATCAGAGACCCAGTACTTC
TRBJ2-7	-	-	TRBV4-3	CASSQGLEALGEQYF	TGCGCCAGCAGCCAGGGTCTGGAGGCCCTGGGCGAGCAGTACTTC
TRBJ1-4	-	-	TRBV27	CASSLVGGSEKLFF	TGTGCCAGCAGTTTAGTTGGGGGGAGTGAAAAACTGTTTTTT
TRBJ1-5	-	-	TRBV2	CASSERTERQPQHF	TGTGCCAGCAGTGAAAGGACAGAGCGTCAGCCCCAGCATTTT
TRBJ2-3	-	-	TRBV7-3	CASSLGVSWTDTQYF	TGTGCCAGCAGCTTAGGGGTCTCTTGGACAGATACGCAGTATTTT
TRBJ1-2	-	-	TRBV14	CASSQSRWDGYTF	TGTGCCAGCAGCCAATCGAGATGGGATGGCTACACCTTC